This TCR beta chain was observed in a study of blood T cells in healthy people across ages. V was clipped by 6 bases and J by 4 bases, with 16 bases between them. Per germline, CDR1 SGHTA and CDR2 FQGNSA. This CDR3 has 15 amino acids. Using a J-beta primer mix together with a sample-barcoded 5' primer, a second PCR was run for about 6 to 11 cycles. MiXCR, run by TCRdb on the 5' RACE reads, gives a single entry per CDR3 protein. Of hundreds of thousands of distinct CDR3 sequences listed, nearly 60% are singletons. The specimen was blood. This TCR was sampled from a young man in good health. The chain joins TRBV7-2 to TRBJ2-1; D is ambiguous. The CDR3 loop is CASRPTTGIYNEQFF. CDR3 sequence (DNA): TGTGCCAGCAGGCCAACTACCGGTATATACAATGAGCAGTTCTTC.